These T cell receptor beta chains were read from a single sample in a study of cytomegalovirus exposure and HLA in healthy donors. Method: immunoSEQ multiplex PCR; TCRdb's copy keeps in-frame clones and lacks some. The sample comprises under 70,000 clones, about 65% of which are singletons, and more than 2% rests with the top ten. The sequenced sample was PBMCs. The receptors were gathered from a woman aged 25-40 years in good health and CMV-seronegative. CDR3s include the opening cysteine and the closing phenylalanine or tryptophan. A D gene is named only where the DNA matches it firmly. Size is omitted from some rows. Given values are once, few, many or a class for expanded clones.

clone_size d_call j_call v_call cdr3_aa cdr3_nt
NA TRBD1 TRBJ2-7 TRBV10-3 CAISAGTGSREQYF TGTGCCATCAGCGCCGGGACAGGGAGTAGGGAGCAGTACTTC
NA NA TRBJ2-3 TRBV9 CASSISTDTQYF TGTGCCAGCAGCATAAGCACAGATACGCAGTATTTT
NA NA TRBJ1-1 TRBV30 CAWSGWDLRENTEAFF TGTGCCTGGAGTGGATGGGATTTGAGGGAGAACACTGAAGCTTTCTTT
NA NA TRBJ2-5 TRBV10-2 CASSDSRGRETQYF TGCGCCAGCAGTGACTCCAGGGGACGAGAGACCCAGTACTTC
NA NA TRBJ2-2 TRBV27 CASSPDLPQAYWGELFF TGTGCCAGCAGTCCTGACCTCCCACAGGCCTATTGGGGGGAGCTGTTTTTT
NA TRBD1 TRBJ1-1 TRBV7-3 CASSLEGADTEAFF TGTGCCAGCAGCTTAGAGGGGGCGGACACTGAAGCTTTCTTT
few TRBD2 TRBJ2-1 TRBV4-2 CASSHRPSGGAYNEQFF TGTGCCAGCAGCCATCGCCCTAGCGGGGGGGCTTACAATGAGCAGTTCTTC
NA TRBD1 TRBJ1-3 TRBV28 CASSPWTGSLGNTIYF TGTGCCAGCAGTCCGTGGACAGGGAGCCTTGGAAACACCATATATTTT
NA TRBD1 TRBJ2-1 TRBV10-3 CAISESLSTGKFF TGTGCCATCAGTGAGTCTCTTTCGACAGGGAAGTTCTTC
NA TRBD2 TRBJ2-5 TRBV7-2 CASSPGLAPETQYF TGTGCCAGCAGCCCGGGACTAGCCCCGGAGACCCAGTACTTC
NA NA TRBJ1-1 TRBV7-2 CASSSKTVYTEAFF TGTGCCAGCAGCTCTAAGACAGTTTACACTGAAGCTTTCTTT
NA NA TRBJ2-3 TRBV6-1 CASSETAASTDTQYF TGTGCCAGCAGTGAAACAGCGGCTAGCACAGATACGCAGTATTTT
NA TRBD1 TRBJ2-2 TRBV2 CAGQGRSGELFF TGTGCCGGACAGGGTCGGTCCGGGGAGCTGTTTTTT
NA TRBD2 TRBJ2-1 TRBV7-9 CASSLVASGGPYNEQFF TGTGCCAGCAGCTTAGTGGCTAGCGGGGGGCCCTACAATGAGCAGTTCTTC
NA TRBD1 TRBJ1-3 TRBV7-2 CASSWDSLLSGNTIYF TGTGCCAGCAGCTGGGACAGCCTTCTCTCTGGAAACACCATATATTTT